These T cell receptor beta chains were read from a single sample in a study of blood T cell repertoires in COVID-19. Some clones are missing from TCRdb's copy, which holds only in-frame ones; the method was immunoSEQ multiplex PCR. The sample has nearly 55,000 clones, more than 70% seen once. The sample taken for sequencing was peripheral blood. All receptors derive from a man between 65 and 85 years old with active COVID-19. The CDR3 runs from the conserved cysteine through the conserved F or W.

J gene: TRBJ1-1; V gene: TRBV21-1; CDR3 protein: CASVQGGGWTEAFF
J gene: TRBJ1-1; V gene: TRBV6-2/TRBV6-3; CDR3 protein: CASSSQGASNTEAFF
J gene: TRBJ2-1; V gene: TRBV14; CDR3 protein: CASSQQGGLYVDEQFF
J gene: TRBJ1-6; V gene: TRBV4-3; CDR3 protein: CASSQGFYRNSPLHF
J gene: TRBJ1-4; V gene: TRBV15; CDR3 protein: CATSRLQGSNEKLFF
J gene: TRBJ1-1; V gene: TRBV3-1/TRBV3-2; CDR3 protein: CASSLGTVNTEAFF
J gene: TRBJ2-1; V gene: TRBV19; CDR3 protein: CASSKGDTRMLF
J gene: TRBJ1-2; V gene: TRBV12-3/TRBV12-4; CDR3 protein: CASSLGTYHGYTF
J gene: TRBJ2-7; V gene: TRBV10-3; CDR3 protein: CAIREDREFYEQYF
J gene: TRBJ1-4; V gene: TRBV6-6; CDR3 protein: CASSPLAGQEGQKLFF
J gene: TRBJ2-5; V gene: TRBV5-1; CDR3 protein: CASSLGAGAGETQYF
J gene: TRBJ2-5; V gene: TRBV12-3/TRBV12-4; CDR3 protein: CASSPAPWETQYF
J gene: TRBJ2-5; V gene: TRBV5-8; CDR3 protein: CASREGGPETQYF
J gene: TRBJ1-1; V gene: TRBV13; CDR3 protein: CASSLGLGGTEAFF
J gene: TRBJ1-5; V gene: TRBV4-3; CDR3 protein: CASSQDWPSNQPQHF
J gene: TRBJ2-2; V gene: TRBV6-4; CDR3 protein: CASSETNTGELFF
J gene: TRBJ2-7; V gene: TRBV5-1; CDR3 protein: CASSDGRAASYEQYF
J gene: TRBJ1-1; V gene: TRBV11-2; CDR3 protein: CASSADRNTEAFF
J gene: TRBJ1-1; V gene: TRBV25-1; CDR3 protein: CASHRGTEAFF
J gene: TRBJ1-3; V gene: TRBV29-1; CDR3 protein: CSVGVTGNTIYF
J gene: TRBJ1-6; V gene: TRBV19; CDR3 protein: CASSGTQNPASPLHF
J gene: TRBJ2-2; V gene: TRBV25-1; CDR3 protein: CASSDPTGGDTGELFF
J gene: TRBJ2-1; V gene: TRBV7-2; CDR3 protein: CASSYGLASDEQFF
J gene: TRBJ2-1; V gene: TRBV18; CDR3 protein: CASSQTSVDEQFF
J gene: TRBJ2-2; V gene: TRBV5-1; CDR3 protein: CASSLQGIRSGELFF
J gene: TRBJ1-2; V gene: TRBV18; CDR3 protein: CASSPPITSDGYTF
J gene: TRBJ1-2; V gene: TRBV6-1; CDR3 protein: CASSEHRVGGYTF
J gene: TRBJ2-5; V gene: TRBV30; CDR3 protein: CAWSGGASGETQYF
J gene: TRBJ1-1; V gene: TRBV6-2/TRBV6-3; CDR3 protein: CASSYSNLKAFF
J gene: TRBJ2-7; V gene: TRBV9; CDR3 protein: CASSVGVQGAGEQYF
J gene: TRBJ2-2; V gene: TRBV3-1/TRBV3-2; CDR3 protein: CASSPSFGSGTGELFF
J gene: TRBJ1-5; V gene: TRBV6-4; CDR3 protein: CASSEGSGQPQHF
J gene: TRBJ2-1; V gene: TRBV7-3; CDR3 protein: CASSLYGTGLNEQFF
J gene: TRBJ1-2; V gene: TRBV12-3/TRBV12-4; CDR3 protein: CASSLGQNYGYTF
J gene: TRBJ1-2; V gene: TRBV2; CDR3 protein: CASGRDRGRDGYTF
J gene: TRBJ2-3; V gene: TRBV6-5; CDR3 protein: CASSTRQTSTDTQYF
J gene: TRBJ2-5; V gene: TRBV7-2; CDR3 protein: CASSLIAAETQYF
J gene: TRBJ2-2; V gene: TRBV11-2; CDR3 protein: CASSLIQANTGELFF
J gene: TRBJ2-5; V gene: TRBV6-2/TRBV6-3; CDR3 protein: CASSNPRQGRVETQYF
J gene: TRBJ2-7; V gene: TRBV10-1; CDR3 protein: CASSELTAAYEQYF
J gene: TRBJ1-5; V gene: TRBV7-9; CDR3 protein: CASSLASNQPQHF
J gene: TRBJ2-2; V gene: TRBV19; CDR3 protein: CASSIGLANTGELFF
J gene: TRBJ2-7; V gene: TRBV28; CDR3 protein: CASSLAGADYEQYF
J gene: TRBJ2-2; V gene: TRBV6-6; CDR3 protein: CASITSGANTGELFF
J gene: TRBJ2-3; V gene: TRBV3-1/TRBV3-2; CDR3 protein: CASSTSNEGTQYF
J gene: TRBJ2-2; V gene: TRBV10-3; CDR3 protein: CAISDPSGGAGTGELFF
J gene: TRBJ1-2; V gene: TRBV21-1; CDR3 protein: CASSKAETGTNYGYTF
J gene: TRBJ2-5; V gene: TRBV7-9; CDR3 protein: CASSLHLVIQETQYF
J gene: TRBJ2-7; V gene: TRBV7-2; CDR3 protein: CASSLGGGGEVYHEQYF
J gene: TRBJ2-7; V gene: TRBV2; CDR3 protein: CASSGYTAQYF